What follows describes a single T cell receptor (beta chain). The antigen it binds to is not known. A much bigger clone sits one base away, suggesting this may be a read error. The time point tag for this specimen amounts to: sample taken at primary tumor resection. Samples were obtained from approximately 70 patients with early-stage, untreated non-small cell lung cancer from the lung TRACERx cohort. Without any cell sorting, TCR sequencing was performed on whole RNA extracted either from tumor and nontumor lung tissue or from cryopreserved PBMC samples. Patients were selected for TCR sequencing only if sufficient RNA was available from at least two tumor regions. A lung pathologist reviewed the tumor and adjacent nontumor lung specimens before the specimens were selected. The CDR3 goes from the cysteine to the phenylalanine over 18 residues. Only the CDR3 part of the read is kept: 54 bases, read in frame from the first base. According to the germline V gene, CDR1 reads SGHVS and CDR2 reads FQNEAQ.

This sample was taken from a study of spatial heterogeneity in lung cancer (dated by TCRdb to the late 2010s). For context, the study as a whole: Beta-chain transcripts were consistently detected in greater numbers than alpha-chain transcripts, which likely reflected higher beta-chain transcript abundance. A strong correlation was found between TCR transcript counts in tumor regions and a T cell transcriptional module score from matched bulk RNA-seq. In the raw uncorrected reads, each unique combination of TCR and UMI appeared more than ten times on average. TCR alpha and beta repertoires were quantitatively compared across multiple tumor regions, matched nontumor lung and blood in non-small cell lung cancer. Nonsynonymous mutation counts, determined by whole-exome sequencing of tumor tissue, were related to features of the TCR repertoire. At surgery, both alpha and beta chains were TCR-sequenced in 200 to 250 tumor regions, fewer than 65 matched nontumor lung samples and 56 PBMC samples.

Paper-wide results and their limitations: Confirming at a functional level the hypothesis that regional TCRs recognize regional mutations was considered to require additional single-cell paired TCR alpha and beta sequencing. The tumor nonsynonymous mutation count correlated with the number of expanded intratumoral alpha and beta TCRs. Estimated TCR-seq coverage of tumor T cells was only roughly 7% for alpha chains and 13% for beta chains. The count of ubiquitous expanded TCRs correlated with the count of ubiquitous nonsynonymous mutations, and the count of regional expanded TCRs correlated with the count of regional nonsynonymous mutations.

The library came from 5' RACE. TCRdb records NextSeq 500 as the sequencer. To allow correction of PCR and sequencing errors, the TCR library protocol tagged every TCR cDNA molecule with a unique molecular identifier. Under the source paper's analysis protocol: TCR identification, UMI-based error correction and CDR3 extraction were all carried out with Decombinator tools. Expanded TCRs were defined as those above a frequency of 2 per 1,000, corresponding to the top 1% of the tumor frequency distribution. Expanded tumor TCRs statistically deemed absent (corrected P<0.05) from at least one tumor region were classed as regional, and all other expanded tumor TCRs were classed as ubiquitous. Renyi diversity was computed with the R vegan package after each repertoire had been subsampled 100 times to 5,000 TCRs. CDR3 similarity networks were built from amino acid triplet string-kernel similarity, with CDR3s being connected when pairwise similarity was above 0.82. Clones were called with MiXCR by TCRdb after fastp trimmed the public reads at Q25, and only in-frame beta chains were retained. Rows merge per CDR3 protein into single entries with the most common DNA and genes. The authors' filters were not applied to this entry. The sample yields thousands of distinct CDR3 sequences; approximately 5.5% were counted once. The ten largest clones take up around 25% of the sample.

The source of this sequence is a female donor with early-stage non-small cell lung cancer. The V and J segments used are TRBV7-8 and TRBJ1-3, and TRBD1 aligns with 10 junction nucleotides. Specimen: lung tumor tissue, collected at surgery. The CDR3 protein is CVSSGGTGALSSGNTIYF. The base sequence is TGTGTCAGCAGCGGAGGGACAGGGGCCCTCTCCTCTGGAAACACCATATATTTT. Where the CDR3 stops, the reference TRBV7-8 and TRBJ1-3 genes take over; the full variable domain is GAGVSQSPRYKVAKRGQDVALRCDPISGHVSLFWYQQALGQGPEFLTYFQNEAQLDKSGLPSDRFFAERPEGSVSTLKIQRTQQEDSAVYLCVSSGGTGALSSGNTIYFGEGSWLTVV.